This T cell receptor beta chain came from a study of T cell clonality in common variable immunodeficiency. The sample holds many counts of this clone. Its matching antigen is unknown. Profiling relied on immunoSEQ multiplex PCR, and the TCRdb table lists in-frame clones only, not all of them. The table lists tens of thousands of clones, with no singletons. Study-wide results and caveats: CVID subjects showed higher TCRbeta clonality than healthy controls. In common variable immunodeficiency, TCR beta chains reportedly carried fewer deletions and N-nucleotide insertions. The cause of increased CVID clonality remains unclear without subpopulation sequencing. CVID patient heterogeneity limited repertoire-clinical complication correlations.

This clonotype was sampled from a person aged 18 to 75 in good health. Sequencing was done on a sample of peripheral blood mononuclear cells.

This CDR3 is CASSYQEADTQYF. The CDR3 DNA, read in part, is TGTGCCAGCAGTTACCAGGAAGCAGATACG. The chain has TRBV6-2 or TRBV6-3 and TRBJ2-3; D is unclear. The read stops 3 residues short of the end of the CDR3; the missing end is completed from the germline J gene. The germline V gene encodes CDR1 MNHEY and CDR2 SVGEGT. V lost 2 bases and J lost 4, with 7 bases in between. The CDR3 loop spans 13 amino acids.